The 5 T cell receptor beta chains presented below share a single source sample, sequenced in a study of blood T cell repertoires in COVID-19. Sequencing used immunoSEQ multiplex PCR; TCRdb keeps in-frame clones, though not all of them. The sample lists under 200,000 clones, about 86% occurring once. Sample: peripheral blood. These receptors came from a man aged 60-69 years with acute or convalescent COVID-19.

CDR3 residues: CASSLKAGGMDEQFF. The CDR3 nucleotides are TGCGCCAGCAGCTTAAAAGCGGGAGGCATGGATGAGCAGTTCTTC. The chain joins TRBV5-1 to TRBJ2-1; TRBD2 matches 9 bases. The CDR3 spans 15 residues. After removal of 2 bases from V and 8 bases from J, the junction contained 8 bases not matched to a gene. Germline V CDR1 and CDR2: SGHRS, YFSETQ.

The CDR3 DNA reads TGTGCCAGCAGACACGGTTGGGGGGGCACAGATACGCAGTATTTT. Amino acid sequence: CASRHGWGGTDTQYF. This sequence joins TRBV28 and TRBJ2-3; TRBD2 might be the D (6 bases). The CDR3 loop spans 15 amino acids. The germline V gene encodes CDR1 MDHEN and CDR2 SYDVKM. Trimming cost V 6 bases and J 1 base, with 14 bases left between them.

The CDR3 loop reads CASSSTNEKLFF. CDR3 sequence (DNA): TGTGCCAGCAGTTCGACTAATGAAAAACTGTTTTTT. This rearrangement joins TRBV28 to TRBJ1-4; D ambiguous. Germline assignment: CDR1 MDHEN and CDR2 SYDVKM. CDR3 length: 12 amino acids. V dropped 4 bases and J dropped 2 bases, with 2 bases sitting between them.

The chain is built from TRBV7-9 and TRBJ2-2, with a possible D match to TRBD1 (6 bases). Between the trimmed V and J ends, which lost 6 bases and 0 bases, there was a span of 11 bases. The germline gives CDR1 SEHNR, CDR2 FQNEAQ (reference sequence). The CDR3 length is 15 residues. The CDR3 DNA reads as TGTGCCAGCAGTTCAGGACAGACGAACACCGGGGAGCTGTTTTTT. It codes for CASSSGQTNTGELFF.

This clone appeared a single time. The gene calls are TRBV11-3 and TRBJ2-2; the D is unclear. V lost 6 bases, J lost 2 bases, and 10 bases lay in between. The CDR3 is 14 residues long. Germline loops: CDR1 SGHNT, CDR2 YENEEA. Written as DNA, the CDR3 is TGTGCCAGCAGAAAAGACTCAAACACCGGGGAGCTGTTTTTT. Its protein product is CASRKDSNTGELFF.